The clone carrying this T cell receptor (beta chain) was seen only a few times. Its cognate antigen is unknown. These data belong to a study of CD8 T cells in ankylosing spondylitis. Using its own MiXCR run on the 5' RACE reads, TCRdb lists one record per CDR3 protein. The sample consists of about 220,000 distinct CDR3 sequences, approximately 20% of them appearing once. General study results and limits: The study identified a TCR beta motif of roughly eight highly homologous variants that appeared characteristic of ankylosing spondylitis blood. Some of these motif variants have turned up before, in reports on reactive arthritis synovial fluid and blood. The authors reported significant enrichment of disease-linked clones in matched ankylosing spondylitis synovial fluid.

Germline V gene sequence: CDR1 LGHNA, CDR2 YSLEER. The CDR3 is 15 amino acids. V was trimmed by 2 bases and J by 1 base, leaving 8 bases between them. This clonotype originated in a male donor with ankylosing spondylitis. The chain combines TRBV4-3 with TRBJ2-2; D unclear. The specimen was blood, either unsorted or a sorted T cell fraction (not recorded which). CDR3 nucleotides: TGCGCCAGCAGCCAACATGCCGAGAACACCGGGGAGCTGTTTTTT. Translating it yields CASSQHAENTGELFF.